This T cell receptor beta chain was sequenced in a study of blood T cell repertoires in COVID-19. The Seattle patients, enrolled during active infection, were followed longitudinally. There are 15 residues in the CDR3. Trimming stripped 5 bases from V and 8 bases from J, with 18 bases between. CDR1 and CDR2 from the germline V gene are KGHDR and SFDVKD. The authors' processing: Reference gene primer amplification gave nucleated cell count estimates. Sequencing was performed with immunoSEQ multiplex PCR; in TCRdb, only in-frame clones are kept and a portion is missing. V and J calls and clone size are as listed in that table; D and trimming were resolved from the DNA. The top ten clones hold more than 1.1% of a sample with fewer than 300,000 clones, about four fifths of them seen once.

Input material: peripheral blood. The V and J genes are TRBV24-1 and TRBJ2-1; perhaps TRBD2 as D (5 bases). The sequence was collected from a human donor with COVID-19, enrolled during active disease. The donor label of this sample is uncertain. CDR3 residues: CATSGTFPERDEQFF. The CDR3 region has the DNA TGTGCCACCAGTGGAACCTTTCCGGAGAGGGATGAGCAGTTCTTC.